Below are 27 T cell receptor beta chains sequenced from a single sample in a study of siplizumab effects on memory and regulatory T cells. Sequencing used immunoSEQ multiplex PCR; TCRdb keeps in-frame clones, though not all of them. The repertoire holds approximately 50,000 clones, 93% seen once, with over 15% in the top ten. The specimen was CD8+ T cells sorted from blood. These receptors all come from a human donor in good health.

This chain connects TRBV14 to TRBJ2-6; no clear D. Germline CDR1 reads SGHDN; CDR2 reads FVKESK. The CDR3 consists of 18 residues. Trimming shortened V by 4 bases and J by 4 bases, and 20 bases separated the two germline ends. CDR3 DNA: TGTGCCAGCAGCCGACAAGCTTGGGTTTCGCAAGGGGCCAACGTCCTGACTTTC. This translates into CASSRQAWVSQGANVLTF.

This rearrangement joins TRBV27 to TRBJ2-1; 11 nucleotides agree with TRBD2. The CDR3 length is 14 residues. Germline lookup yields CDR1 MNHEY and CDR2 SMNVEV (reference sequence). V dropped 4 bases and J dropped 10; count of bases not matched to a gene: 6. In nucleotides, the CDR3 is TGTGCCAGCAGTTCCGGGACTAGCGGAGGGGAGCAGTTCTTC. It encodes CASSSGTSGGEQFF.

This sequence joins TRBV9 and TRBJ1-4; the D gene is possibly TRBD1 (5 bases). Germline loops: CDR1 SGDLS, CDR2 YYNGEE. V was trimmed by 3 bases and J by 0 bases, leaving 15 bases between them. The CDR3 loop spans 17 amino acids. CDR3: CASSAGAYGATNEKLFF. CDR3 coding DNA: TGTGCCAGCAGCGCCGGGGCTTATGGCGCAACTAATGAAAAACTGTTTTTT.

The chain's CDR3 is CASSPFEGPYNEQFF. DNA for the CDR3: TGTGCCAGCAGCCCTTTTGAGGGCCCCTACAATGAGCAGTTCTTC. The genes are TRBV7-3 and TRBJ2-1; tentatively, D is TRBD2 (5 bases). CDR3 length equals 15 residues. Germline loops: CDR1 SGHTA, CDR2 FQGTGA. Trimming took 5 bases from V and 2 from J, leaving 13 bases between them. Full variable domain (outside the CDR3, taken from reference TRBV7-3 and TRBJ2-1): GAGVSQTPSNKVTEKGKYVELRCDPISGHTALYWYRQSLGQGPEFLIYFQGTGAADDSGLPNDRFFAVRPEGSVSTLKIQRTERGDSAVYLCASSPFEGPYNEQFFGPGTRLTVL.

The chain has TRBV7-9 and TRBJ1-6, with TRBD1 as a possible D gene (5 bases). The germline V gene encodes CDR1 SEHNR and CDR2 FQNEAQ (reference sequence). The CDR3 is made up of 13 amino acids. V lost 5 bases and J 9 bases, leaving 11 bases between the germline ends. The CDR3 reads CASSPEGSSPLHF. In DNA form, the CDR3 reads TGTGCCAGCAGCCCGGAGGGGAGTTCACCCCTCCACTTT.

This clone was picked up one time. The V call is TRBV25-1, the J call TRBJ1-5; D gene uncertain. Germline assignment: CDR1 MGHDK and CDR2 SYGVNS. The ends were cut back, 4 bases at V and 5 bases at J, with 12 bases in the middle. This CDR3 has 14 residues. The CDR3 loop reads CASSVAASYQPQHF. CDR3 in DNA: TGTGCCAGCAGTGTGGCAGCGTCATATCAGCCCCAGCATTTT.

The chain combines TRBV27 with TRBJ1-5; D is undetermined. V was cut by 1 base and J by 0 bases, with 4 bases left in between. Germline V CDR1 and CDR2: MNHEY, SMNVEV (reference sequence). This CDR3 contains 14 residues. The CDR3 reads CASSLLGSNQPQHF. Written as DNA, the CDR3 is TGTGCCAGCAGTTTATTAGGTAGCAATCAGCCCCAGCATTTT.

The chain carries TRBV7-3 and TRBJ2-1; D ambiguous. The CDR3 has 11 residues. Germline values: CDR1 SGHTA, CDR2 FQGTGA. V lost 1 base and J 13 bases, leaving 8 bases between the germline ends. CDR3 nucleotide sequence: TGTGCCAGCAGCTTAATTCAGTTACAGTTCTTC. It is translated as CASSLIQLQFF.

V usage is TRBV12-5 and J usage is TRBJ1-1; 7 nucleotides line up with TRBD1. The V segment lost 1 base and the J segment 2 bases; nucleotides outside the gene matches: 10. The CDR3 has 17 residues. The germline V gene encodes CDR1 LGHNT and CDR2 FRNRAP. The DNA of the CDR3 is TGTGCTAGTGGTTTGGCCCGTTCGGGACAGTCCAACACTGAAGCTTTCTTT. It is translated as CASGLARSGQSNTEAFF.

This clone came up once. This rearrangement joins TRBV28 to TRBJ1-5, with D maybe TRBD1 (5 bases). The CDR3 covers 12 residues. From germline, CDR1 is MDHEN and CDR2 SYDVKM. Deletions cut 5 bases from V and 12 bases from J, with 14 bases between. Here the CDR3 DNA reads TGTGCCAGCAGTCCCTGGGGGGGTGACCAGCATTTT. Its translation: CASSPWGGDQHF.

The chain is built from TRBV30 and TRBJ2-7; 11 nucleotides match TRBD2. The CDR3 totals 17 residues. Germline CDR1 is GTSNPN and CDR2 is SVGIG (reference sequence). V was pared by 0 bases and J by 0 bases, with 7 bases of the junction left unmatched. This chain's CDR3 is CAWSVRLGLADSYEQYF. The CDR3 DNA sequence: TGTGCCTGGAGTGTAAGGTTGGGACTAGCGGACTCCTACGAGCAGTACTTC.

V and J are TRBV19 and TRBJ1-2; TRBD1 matches at 8 bases. Germline lookup yields CDR1 LNHDA and CDR2 SQIVND (reference sequence). V lost 4 bases and J lost 3; bases outside the gene matches: 10. The CDR3 loop spans 16 amino acids. For the CDR3, the DNA is TGTGCCAGTAGTACCCAGGGGACAGGCAGAGACTATGGCTACACCTTC. As protein: CASSTQGTGRDYGYTF.

V is TRBV27 and J is TRBJ2-5; no clear D. Germline loops: CDR1 MNHEY, CDR2 SMNVEV (reference sequence). V lost 0 bases and J 0 bases, leaving 5 bases between the germline ends. The CDR3 contains 14 residues. CDR3 in DNA: TGTGCCAGCAGTTTATCCGGAGACCAAGAGACCCAGTACTTC. Translation: CASSLSGDQETQYF.

CDR3 region: CASSARETQYF. In DNA form, the CDR3 reads TGTGCCAGCAGCGCGAGGGAGACCCAGTACTTC. The J gene is TRBJ2-5, the V gene TRBV7-9; the D is unclear. The CDR3 extends over 11 amino acids. Germline V CDR1 and CDR2: SEHNR, FQNEAQ (reference sequence). V was clipped by 5 bases and J by 5 bases, with 6 bases between them.

The chain employs TRBV27 and TRBJ2-7; 8 bases agree with TRBD2. From germline, CDR1 is MNHEY and CDR2 SMNVEV (reference sequence). The CDR3 is 15 amino acids. J gave up 2 bases and V 5 bases, and 8 bases lay outside the gene matches. CDR3 sequence (DNA): TGTGCCAGCAGTCCCGGGACTAGAGGGGCCTACGAGCAGTACTTC. The encoded protein is CASSPGTRGAYEQYF.

A word on this clone: This sample also contains other DNA sequences that code for the same CDR3. This sequence joins TRBV9 and TRBJ2-1; a weak D match, TRBD2 (6 bases). The CDR3 length is 15 residues. CDR1 is SGDLS and CDR2 is YYNGEE in the germline V gene. Trimming left V 2 bases short and J 0 bases short, with 9 bases between. The CDR3 is CASSVSGISYNEQFF. CDR3 bases: TGTGCCAGCAGCGTTAGCGGTATCTCCTACAATGAGCAGTTCTTC.

J is TRBJ2-7 and V is TRBV28; 12 nucleotides match TRBD1. The CDR3 totals 16 residues. CDR1 and CDR2 from the germline V gene are MDHEN and SYDVKM. Germline trimming cut 8 bases from V and 0 bases from J; bases unmatched to any gene: 8. The CDR3 region has the DNA TGTGCCAGCGGGCCGGGACAGGGGGCTTTCTCCTACGAGCAGTACTTC. Translation: CASGPGQGAFSYEQYF.

The rearrangement joins TRBV7-9 to TRBJ2-1, with unresolved D. Trimming took off 0 bases at V and 5 bases at J, with 11 bases between the two ends. Germline-derived CDR1 and CDR2 are SEHNR and FQNEAQ (reference sequence). CDR3 length equals 15 residues. The CDR3 nucleotides are TGTGCCAGCAGCTTAGCTGGCTTACTGAACAATGAGCAGTTCTTC. Protein: CASSLAGLLNNEQFF.

The gene calls are TRBV11-2 and TRBJ1-2, with TRBD1 identical over 8 bases. Germline CDR1 and CDR2: SGHAT and FQNNGV. Trimming removed 5 bases from V and 1 base from J; junction bases left unmatched: 6. The CDR3 consists of 15 residues. CDR3 nucleotide sequence: TGTGCCAGCAGCCATCGGACAGGGCATAACTATGGCTACACCTTC. The encoded protein is CASSHRTGHNYGYTF. Looking up the rest from reference TRBV11-2 and TRBJ1-2 gives the full variable domain: EAGVAQSPRYKIIEKRQSVAFWCNPISGHATLYWYQQILGQGPKLLIQFQNNGVVDDSQLPKDRFSAERLKGVDSTLKIQPAKLEDSAVYLCASSHRTGHNYGYTFGSGTRLTVV.

This clone was seen more than once but under ten times. V is TRBV6-6 and J is TRBJ2-1; tentative D call: TRBD2 (6 bases). Germline CDR1 MNHNY, CDR2 SVGAGI (reference sequence). The length of the CDR3 is 14 residues. The germline V and J ends were trimmed by 8 bases and 3 bases, with 14 bases remaining between them. The CDR3 DNA reads as TGTGCCAGCCGGGACTGGGGGGACTACAATGAGCAGTTCTTC. This gives the protein CASRDWGDYNEQFF.

The chain joins TRBV7-9 to TRBJ1-2; the D gene is possibly TRBD1 (5 bases). V was shortened by 1 base and J by 4 bases, with 7 bases between the two germline ends. The CDR3 totals 13 residues. CDR1 is SEHNR, CDR2 FQNEAQ, per germline (reference sequence). The CDR3: CASSLGGSYGYTF. The CDR3 DNA reads TGTGCCAGCAGCTTAGGGGGCTCCTATGGCTACACCTTC.

The V gene is TRBV6-1, the J gene TRBJ2-3; a weak D match, TRBD2 (5 bases). Between the trimmed V and J ends, which lost 8 bases and 6 bases, there was a span of 18 bases. The V gene's germline CDR1 is MNHNS and CDR2 SASEGT. The CDR3 has 14 amino acids. The CDR3 sequence is CASLNGLARDTQYF. DNA for the CDR3: TGTGCCAGCCTCAACGGGCTAGCAAGGGATACGCAGTATTTT.

The count of this clone is one. This sequence joins TRBV28 and TRBJ2-7, with a possible D match to TRBD2 (5 bases). This CDR3 spans 15 amino acids. Trimming pared 6 bases from V and 3 bases from J, leaving 18 bases between. Per germline, CDR1 MDHEN and CDR2 SYDVKM. Here the CDR3 DNA reads TGTGCCAGCAGGGGTACGGGATCGGGCCTCTACGAGCAGTACTTC. Translating it yields CASRGTGSGLYEQYF.

On this clone itself: It is unclear where the CDR3 begins or ends on the DNA, so no DNA is shown, and the CDR3 is as TCRdb lists it. CDR3 loop: CASSSSGPFTYEQYF. The chain recombines TRBV6-5 with TRBJ2-7. The length of the CDR3 is 15 amino acids, counting both ends. The V gene's germline CDR1 is MNHEY and CDR2 SVGAGI.

The V gene is TRBV29-1, the J gene TRBJ2-7; TRBD1 matches at 8 bases. CDR3 length: 13 residues. CDR1 and CDR2 from the germline V gene are SQVTM and ANQGSEA. Germline trimming cut 8 bases from V and 5 bases from J; bases unmatched to any gene: 11. This chain's CDR3 is CSLLTGASHEQYF. The CDR3 nucleotides read TGCAGCCTTCTGACAGGGGCATCCCACGAGCAGTACTTC.

The V gene is TRBV7-6, the J gene TRBJ2-7; 8 nucleotides match TRBD2. The ends lost 4 bases at V and 1 base at J; junction bases unmatched: 6. Germline lookup yields CDR1 SGHVS and CDR2 FNYEAQ. CDR3 length: 15 residues. The CDR3 spells CASSYLAGGSYEQYF. CDR3 DNA sequence: TGTGCCAGCAGCTATCTAGCGGGTGGTTCCTACGAGCAGTACTTC.

As regards this clone: This is likely a read error, given that the CDR3 carries no conserved phenylalanine or tryptophan at its end. Because the CDR3's place on the DNA is in doubt, the DNA is left out and the CDR3 is given as listed by TCRdb. The rearrangement joins TRBV20-1 to TRBJ1-1; the table's D call, TRBD1, has no DNA check behind it. The CDR3 is 10 amino acids long, termini counted. Germline CDR1 is DFQATT and CDR2 is SNEGSKA (reference sequence). This CDR3 is CSVSPGRDRV.